Following are 18 T cell receptor beta chains from one sample sequenced in a study of technical replicates of blood from a few donors. Produced via immunoSEQ multiplex PCR; TCRdb's table is partial and in-frame only. The sample yields about 15,000 clones, approximately 86% seen once. Sequenced: PBMCs. These receptors all come from a human donor in good health.

This clone is a singleton in its sample. V usage is TRBV28 and J usage is TRBJ2-7, with D possibly TRBD1 on 6 matching bases. Germline V lookup: CDR1 MDHEN, CDR2 SYDVKM. V dropped 6 bases and J dropped 0 bases, with 27 bases sitting between them. This CDR3 spans 19 amino acids. The CDR3 sequence: CASSSFPPFSGHSSYEQYF. CDR3 DNA sequence: TGTGCCAGCAGCTCCTTTCCTCCATTCTCGGGACATAGCTCCTACGAGCAGTACTTC.

This clone was seen only once. This sequence joins TRBV7-2 and TRBJ2-1, with TRBD2 identical over 7 bases. This CDR3 contains 15 residues. From germline, CDR1 is SGHTA and CDR2 FQGNSA. The V segment lost 5 bases and the J segment 10 bases; nucleotides outside the gene matches: 14. CDR3 residues: CASSPGLGSDGEQFF. The CDR3 region has the DNA TGTGCCAGCAGCCCCGGACTAGGAAGTGACGGGGAGCAGTTCTTC. Supplemented by reference TRBV7-2 and TRBJ2-1, the full variable domain reads GAGVSQSPSNKVTEKGKDVELRCDPISGHTALYWYRQSLGQGLEFLIYFQGNSAPDKSGLPSDRFSAERTGGSVSTLTIQRTQQEDSAVYLCASSPGLGSDGEQFFGPGTRLTVL.

The rearrangement uses TRBV29-1 and TRBJ1-1; D is possibly TRBD1 (5 bases). This CDR3 spans 13 amino acids. V was clipped by 7 bases and J by 1 base, with 13 bases between them. Germline V gene sequence: CDR1 SQVTM, CDR2 ANQGSEA. The CDR3 reads CSARPGGNTEAFF. DNA for the CDR3: TGCAGCGCCCGCCCGGGGGGGAACACTGAAGCTTTCTTT.

In its sample, this clone was seen once. V and J are TRBV7-8 and TRBJ2-1; D gene uncertain. The CDR3 spans 15 residues. V lost 2 bases, J lost 2 bases, and 10 bases lay in between. Germline CDR1 and CDR2: SGHVS and FQNEAQ. Written as DNA, the CDR3 is TGTGCCAGCAGCTTATCAGATCTCCCCTACAATGAGCAGTTCTTC. Its translation is CASSLSDLPYNEQFF.

The CDR3 DNA is TGTGCCAGCAGTGAAGACGGAGTTGATAATGAAAAACTGTTTTTT. This sequence encodes CASSEDGVDNEKLFF. The gene calls are TRBV6-1 and TRBJ1-4, with unresolved D. V was trimmed by 1 base and J by 4 bases, leaving 10 bases between them. The germline V gene encodes CDR1 MNHNS and CDR2 SASEGT. This CDR3 region has 15 residues.

V gene TRBV7-9 combines with J gene TRBJ2-5; TRBD2 aligns across 7 bases. The CDR3 length is 19 residues. The J segment lost 1 base and the V segment lost 1 base, leaving 15 bases of the junction unmatched. Germline CDR1 is SEHNR and CDR2 is FQNEAQ (reference sequence). The CDR3 coding sequence is TGTGCCAGCAGCTTAGGAGTGACTATGGGAGGGCCGAGCCAAGAGACCCAGTACTTC. Encoded protein: CASSLGVTMGGPSQETQYF.

The chain employs TRBV9 and TRBJ2-3; D is perhaps TRBD1 (5 bases). Germline V gene data show CDR1 as SGDLS and CDR2 as YYNGEE. The CDR3 consists of 14 residues. The V end lost 4 bases, the J end lost 1 base, and 10 bases lay between the germline ends. The CDR3 DNA sequence: TGTGCCAGCAGCCCCAGGGTAGGCACAGATACGCAGTATTTT. Translation gives CASSPRVGTDTQYF.

The chain employs TRBV5-4 and TRBJ2-7; 7 nucleotides match TRBD1. In germline, CDR1 is SGHNT, CDR2 YYREEE (reference sequence). The CDR3 totals 15 residues. Unmatched junction bases numbered 7, after V lost 4 bases and J lost 0 bases. CDR3 in DNA: TGTGCCAGCAGCCCCGGGGACAGCCGCTCCTACGAGCAGTACTTC. Its translation: CASSPGDSRSYEQYF.

This rearrangement joins TRBV20-1 to TRBJ2-7, with D possibly matching TRBD2 (5 bases). With 5 bases removed from V and 9 bases from J, the gap between germline ends came to 11 bases. The CDR3 runs 10 residues. CDR1 is DFQATT, CDR2 SNEGSKA, per germline (reference sequence). This CDR3 reads CSAAGESQYF. The CDR3 nucleotides are TGCAGTGCTGCCGGGGAGTCGCAGTACTTC.

This clone turned up a few times. The rearrangement links TRBV9 to TRBJ2-1; 8 nucleotides align to TRBD1. The CDR3 has 14 residues. Per the germline V gene, CDR1 is SGDLS and CDR2 is YYNGEE. Losses at the gene ends were 4 bases for V and 10 bases for J; bases not matched to a gene: 10. The CDR3 loop is CASSPRQGAGEQFF. The CDR3 region has the DNA TGTGCCAGCAGCCCCCGCCAGGGGGCAGGGGAGCAGTTCTTC.

The count of this clone is one. V and J are TRBV18 and TRBJ2-7, with 8 bases lining up with TRBD1. This CDR3 comprises 15 residues. The V gene's germline CDR1 is KGHSH and CDR2 LQKENI. The J segment lost 1 base and the V segment lost 8 bases, leaving 10 bases of the junction unmatched. The CDR3 region is CASRGQGAGSYEQYF. The CDR3 nucleotides read TGTGCCAGCCGGGGGCAGGGGGCAGGATCCTACGAGCAGTACTTC.

This clone was found a few times. The genes are TRBV18 and TRBJ2-7; TRBD1 aligns across 10 bases. Trimming removed 2 bases from V and 3 bases from J; junction bases left unmatched: 4. In germline, CDR1 is KGHSH, CDR2 LQKENI. The CDR3 extends over 15 amino acids. The CDR3 DNA sequence: TGTGCCAGCTCACCAGGGACAGGGGAGTACTACGAGCAGTACTTC. Its translation: CASSPGTGEYYEQYF.

This rearrangement joins TRBV18 to TRBJ1-5, with 7 positions matching TRBD1. Trimming cost V 0 bases and J 4 bases; bases outside gene matches: 0. CDR1 and CDR2 from the germline V gene are KGHSH and LQKENI. This CDR3 contains 14 residues. CDR3: CASSPPGQNQPQHF. The DNA for the CDR3 is TGTGCCAGCTCACCACCGGGACAGAATCAGCCCCAGCATTTT.

This chain joins TRBV5-1 and TRBJ2-1; 8 nucleotides agree with TRBD1. This CDR3 contains 16 residues. The V gene end was trimmed by 0 bases and the J gene end by 3 bases; junction bases not matched to a gene: 5. Germline V gene data show CDR1 as SGHRS and CDR2 as YFSETQ. CDR3 loop: CASSLETGGGYNEQFF. CDR3 sequence (DNA): TGCGCCAGCAGCTTGGAAACAGGGGGAGGCTACAATGAGCAGTTCTTC. Filled out from reference TRBV5-1 and TRBJ2-1, the complete variable domain reads KAGVTQTPRYLIKTRGQQVTLSCSPISGHRSVSWYQQTPGQGLQFLFEYFSETQRNKGNFPGRFSGRQFSNSRSEMNVSTLELGDSALYLCASSLETGGGYNEQFFGPGTRLTVL.

The V call is TRBV7-6, the J call TRBJ2-5, with D possibly matching TRBD2 (5 bases). CDR1 is SGHVS and CDR2 is FNYEAQ in the germline V gene. The CDR3 totals 17 residues. V was clipped by 5 bases and J by 1 base, with 20 bases between them. The CDR3 nucleotides read TGTGCCAGCAGCCGACTTGGAGGTGGGAGACTCCAAGAGACCCAGTACTTC. It yields the protein CASSRLGGGRLQETQYF.

This chain uses TRBV7-9 with TRBJ2-2; 7 bases are shared with TRBD1. Losses at the gene ends were 5 bases for V and 1 base for J; bases not matched to a gene: 4. The CDR3 covers 15 residues. CDR1 is SEHNR, CDR2 FQNEAQ, per germline (reference sequence). The CDR3 loop reads CASSPQGLNTGELFF. CDR3 sequence (DNA): TGTGCCAGCAGCCCACAGGGGCTGAACACCGGGGAGCTGTTTTTT.

The chain has TRBV6-5 and TRBJ1-5; perhaps TRBD1 as D (5 bases). Trimming took 8 bases from V and 3 from J, leaving 14 bases between them. Germline CDR1 and CDR2: MNHEY and SVGAGI. CDR3 length: 14 amino acids. The DNA for the CDR3 is TGTGCCAGCGGCTTCGGGGGTTTCAATCAGCCCCAGCATTTT. This translates into CASGFGGFNQPQHF.

This chain uses TRBV7-9 with TRBJ2-1, with D perhaps matching TRBD2 (5 bases). The germline V gene encodes CDR1 SEHNR and CDR2 FQNEAQ (reference sequence). Between the trimmed V and J ends, which lost 11 bases and 3 bases, there was a span of 14 bases. The CDR3 is made up of 13 amino acids. CDR3: CALTPSSYNEQFF. The CDR3 nucleotides read TGTGCCCTAACCCCTAGCAGCTACAATGAGCAGTTCTTC.